The 9 T cell receptor beta chains in this list originate from one sample, sequenced in a study of blood T cells in healthy people across ages. Together with a sample-barcoded 5' primer, a J-beta primer mix was included in a second PCR lasting roughly 6 to 12 cycles. Each CDR3 protein is one row after TCRdb ran MiXCR on the 5' RACE reads. The table has 650,000 to 1,000,000 distinct CDR3 sequences, 36% seen once. Sequencing input: blood. These receptors came from a man between 18 and 29 years old in good health.

The gene calls are TRBV3-1 and TRBJ1-1; no definite D call. Looked up from germline, CDR1 is LGHDT and CDR2 is YNNKEL (reference sequence). The V end was cut by 2 bases, the J end by 5 bases, with 12 bases between. The CDR3 extends over 14 amino acids. CDR3 coding DNA: TGTGCCAGCAGCCAATCCCCTCCCGGAACTGAAGCTTTCTTT. Amino acids: CASSQSPPGTEAFF.

In its sample, this clonotype was seen many times. The J gene is TRBJ2-7, the V gene TRBV20-1, with 11 bases that match TRBD1. Germline-derived CDR1 and CDR2 are DFQATT and SNEGSKA (reference sequence). This CDR3 spans 12 amino acids. V dropped 6 bases and J dropped 6; count of bases not matched to a gene: 4. The DNA for the CDR3 is TGCAGTGCCTGGGACAGGGGGGCCGAGCAGTACTTC. This gives the protein CSAWDRGAEQYF.

This clonotype was seen a handful of times. The rearrangement links TRBV12-3 or TRBV12-4 to TRBJ2-5, with D possibly TRBD2 on 5 matching bases. Matching the DNA end better, TRBJ2-7 makes the J call doubtful. This CDR3 has 13 residues. Here the CDR3 reads CASTTNLAGEQYF. CDR3 bases: TGTGCCAGCACCACCAATCTAGCAGGCGAGCAGTACTTC.

This clonotype was detected a few times. This chain links TRBV12-5 with TRBJ2-3, with 7 bases lining up with TRBD1. CDR3 length equals 22 residues. CDR1 and CDR2 (germline): LGHNT, FRNRAP. The V gene end was trimmed by 2 bases and the J gene end by 1 base; junction bases not matched to a gene: 24. CDR3 loop: CASGLILLLPGQKTLGTDTQYF. The CDR3 nucleotides read TGTGCTAGTGGTTTGATCCTCCTATTACCGGGACAGAAAACCCTAGGCACAGATACGCAGTATTTT.

The chain is built from TRBV12-3 or TRBV12-4 and TRBJ2-1; D may be TRBD1 or TRBD2 (6 bases each). V was pared by 0 bases and J by 5 bases, with 23 bases between. The CDR3 length is 19 residues. The CDR3 bases are TGTGCCAGCAGTTTAGCGGTTCTTAGGGGGGCCCTAGGGGACAATGAGCAGTTCTTC. Its translation is CASSLAVLRGALGDNEQFF.

J is TRBJ1-6 and V is TRBV4-3; 7 bases agree with TRBD1. Germline assignment: CDR1 LGHNA and CDR2 YSLEER. The V gene end was trimmed by 2 bases and the J gene end by 0 bases; junction bases not matched to a gene: 4. The CDR3 consists of 17 residues. The CDR3 is CASSQLQGSSYNSPLHF. The CDR3 DNA reads TGCGCCAGCAGCCAACTACAGGGGAGCTCCTATAATTCACCCCTCCACTTT.

The sample holds many counts of this clonotype. The chain couples TRBV12-3 or TRBV12-4 to TRBJ2-1, with TRBD2 matching over 9 bases. This CDR3 has 15 amino acids. The ends lost 6 bases at V and 4 bases at J; junction bases unmatched: 7. Here the CDR3 reads CASRGGSGGYNEQFF. As DNA, the CDR3 is TGTGCCAGCAGGGGAGGTAGCGGGGGTTACAATGAGCAGTTCTTC.

This clonotype was counted ten times or more. The V gene is TRBV12-3 or TRBV12-4, the J gene TRBJ2-7; D uncertain. The CDR3 has 13 residues. Trimming shortened V by 2 bases and J by 6 bases, and 11 bases separated the two germline ends. CDR3: CASSLSEELEQYF. The CDR3 DNA is TGTGCCAGCAGTTTAAGCGAGGAACTCGAGCAGTACTTC.

This chain links TRBV28 with TRBJ1-2, with unresolved D. Germline CDR1 MDHEN, CDR2 SYDVKM. V lost 11 bases and J 4 bases, leaving 8 bases between the germline ends. This CDR3 contains 10 residues. Written as DNA, the CDR3 is TGTGCCGTATCCTCCTATGGCTACACCTTC. Translation gives CAVSSYGYTF.